This T cell receptor (beta chain) was observed in a study of T cell responses to AZD1222 COVID-19 vaccine. This clone was seen once. Clones were read by immunoSEQ multiplex PCR, and TCRdb kept only the in-frame ones, dropping some. This table holds roughly 100,000 clones, more than 75% found once. The V end was cut by 1 base, the J end by 3 bases, with 5 bases between. Per the germline V gene, CDR1 is MNHNS and CDR2 is SASEGT. This CDR3 contains 13 residues. This chain joins TRBV6-1 and TRBJ2-3; D is uncertain. The input for sequencing was peripheral blood, taken 28 days after the second dose of the MenACWY control vaccine. The receptor comes from an adult who received the MenACWY meningococcal vaccine as a control. CDR3 nucleotides: TGTGCCAGCAGTGAAGTGGGGACAGATACGCAGTATTTT. Protein: CASSEVGTDTQYF.